The rows below give T cell receptor beta chains drawn from one sample of a study of cytomegalovirus exposure and HLA in healthy donors. Here immunoSEQ multiplex PCR was the method, and the copy in TCRdb shows in-frame clones only, minus some. Here the sample table reports about 120,000 clones. The specimen was PBMCs. These receptors were taken from a man aged 18-30 years in good health and CMV-seronegative. Each CDR3 is given with its conserved first and last residue. A D gene is named only where the DNA matches it firmly.

J gene: TRBJ2-7
CDR3 length: 13
V gene: TRBV2
D gene: TRBD1
CDR3 protein: CASSGQGVYEQYF
CDR3 DNA: TGTGCCAGCAGCGGACAGGGGGTCTACGAGCAGTACTTC

J gene: TRBJ2-3
CDR3 length: 13
V gene: TRBV19
D gene: .
CDR3 protein: CASSISMPDTQYF
CDR3 DNA: TGTGCCAGTAGTATTAGCATGCCAGATACGCAGTATTTT

J gene: TRBJ2-5
CDR3 length: 15
V gene: TRBV29-1
D gene: .
CDR3 protein: CSVDVGAANLETQYF
CDR3 DNA: TGCAGCGTTGATGTCGGAGCGGCGAACTTAGAGACCCAGTACTTC

J gene: TRBJ2-1
CDR3 length: 17
V gene: TRBV5-5
D gene: TRBD1
CDR3 protein: CASSFQTGYSSYNEQFF
CDR3 DNA: TGTGCCAGCAGCTTTCAGACAGGGTATAGCTCCTACAATGAGCAGTTCTTC

J gene: TRBJ2-1
CDR3 length: 17
V gene: TRBV7-3
D gene: TRBD2
CDR3 protein: CASSLWGGGASYNEQFF
CDR3 DNA: TGTGCCAGCAGCTTATGGGGCGGGGGGGCTTCCTACAATGAGCAGTTCTTC

J gene: TRBJ1-2
CDR3 length: 17
V gene: TRBV10-3
D gene: TRBD1
CDR3 protein: CAISESKEGQGLGGYTF
CDR3 DNA: TGTGCCATCAGTGAATCCAAAGAGGGACAGGGTTTGGGGGGCTACACCTTC

J gene: TRBJ1-1
CDR3 length: 14
V gene: TRBV5-1
D gene: TRBD1
CDR3 protein: CASSSTGSATEAFF
CDR3 DNA: TGCGCCAGCAGCTCGACAGGGTCGGCCACTGAAGCTTTCTTT

J gene: TRBJ2-3
CDR3 length: 14
V gene: TRBV6-6
D gene: TRBD1
CDR3 protein: CASSYGTDGDTQYF
CDR3 DNA: TGTGCCAGCAGTTATGGGACAGACGGGGATACGCAGTATTTT

J gene: TRBJ1-4
CDR3 length: 15
V gene: TRBV5-4
D gene: TRBD1
CDR3 protein: CASSLAGQINEKLFF
CDR3 DNA: TGTGCCAGCAGCTTGGCGGGACAGATTAATGAAAAACTGTTTTTT

J gene: TRBJ2-6
CDR3 length: 15
V gene: TRBV9
D gene: TRBD1
CDR3 protein: CASSRTTGGSSVLTF
CDR3 DNA: TGTGCCAGCAGCCGTACGACAGGGGGCTCCAGCGTCCTGACTTTC

J gene: TRBJ2-7
CDR3 length: 13
V gene: TRBV5-6
D gene: TRBD1
CDR3 protein: CASSLGQGREQYF
CDR3 DNA: TGTGCCAGCAGCTTGGGACAGGGTCGGGAGCAGTACTTC

J gene: TRBJ1-1
CDR3 length: 14
V gene: TRBV13
D gene: .
CDR3 protein: CASSLGSRVTEAFF
CDR3 DNA: TGTGCCAGCAGCTTAGGTTCGAGAGTCACTGAAGCTTTCTTT

J gene: TRBJ1-4
CDR3 length: 16
V gene: TRBV6-5
D gene: .
CDR3 protein: CASSYSRRATNEKLFF
CDR3 DNA: TGTGCCAGCAGTTACTCAAGGCGGGCAACTAATGAAAAACTGTTTTTT

J gene: TRBJ1-5
CDR3 length: 15
V gene: TRBV6-5
D gene: .
CDR3 protein: CASSYGPDPYQPQHF
CDR3 DNA: TGTGCCAGCAGTTACGGGCCCGATCCCTATCAGCCCCAGCATTTT

J gene: TRBJ1-2
CDR3 length: 12
V gene: TRBV9
D gene: .
CDR3 protein: CASSAGVYGYTF
CDR3 DNA: TGTGCCAGCAGCGCAGGGGTCTATGGCTACACCTTC